One sample yielded the 29 T cell receptor beta chains listed below, sequenced in a study of beta chain features in type 1 diabetes. Findings of the study overall: Across all four CD4+ subsets, people with type 1 diabetes showed modestly shorter TCRB CDR3s.

Their antigens are not known. Expressed TCRB transcripts were sequenced because the entire RNA isolate underwent reverse transcription. The method was immunoSEQ multiplex PCR; TCRdb's version includes in-frame clones alone and lacks a portion of them. Of 150,000 to 200,000 clones in the sample, approximately 8.8% were seen once. The sample taken for sequencing was central memory CD4+ T cells from blood. These receptors all stem from a woman aged 25 to 45 with type 1 diabetes.

The DNA for the CDR3 is TGTGCCAGCTCACCACCTTGGATTGGAGACAATGAGCAGTTCTTC. This encodes CASSPPWIGDNEQFF. The rearrangement joins TRBV18 to TRBJ2-1; D is undetermined. The CDR3 is made up of 15 amino acids. Germline V gene lookup returns CDR1 KGHSH and CDR2 LQKENI. V shed 0 bases and J shed 5 bases, with 11 bases lying between them.

This clone occurred many times. The genes are TRBV7-9 and TRBJ2-1; D perhaps matches TRBD2 (6 bases). CDR1 and CDR2 (germline): SEHNR, FQNEAQ (reference sequence). V lost 6 bases and J 5 bases, leaving 20 bases between the germline ends. CDR3 size: 16 residues. The CDR3 sequence is CASSPPPGLIHNEQFF. DNA of the CDR3: TGTGCCAGCAGTCCCCCGCCGGGACTGATCCACAATGAGCAGTTCTTC.

This clone was seen only a few times. The chain is built from TRBV9 and TRBJ2-2; D unresolved. With 3 bases removed from V and 2 bases from J, the gap between germline ends came to 14 bases. The CDR3 sequence is 16 residues long. Germline loops: CDR1 SGDLS, CDR2 YYNGEE. CDR3: CASSDQRIGNTGELFF. The CDR3 DNA reads as TGTGCCAGCAGCGACCAGAGGATAGGAAACACCGGGGAGCTGTTTTTT.

The chain employs TRBV4-2 and TRBJ2-2; no definite D call. V gave up 1 base and J gave up 3 bases, with 9 bases separating them. The CDR3 consists of 15 residues. CDR1 is LGHNA and CDR2 is YNFKEQ in the germline V gene. CDR3 sequence: CASSQVDIDTGELFF. CDR3 nucleotides: TGTGCCAGCAGCCAAGTAGACATTGACACCGGGGAGCTGTTTTTT.

This clone was detected a few times. This chain uses TRBV7-2 with TRBJ2-2; a possible D gene is TRBD2 (5 bases). This CDR3 has 14 residues. In germline, CDR1 is SGHTA, CDR2 FQGNSA. The ends were cut back, 5 bases at V and 2 bases at J, with 9 bases in the middle. CDR3 sequence: CASSPSGNTGELFF. CDR3 nucleotides: TGTGCCAGCAGCCCGAGCGGAAACACCGGGGAGCTGTTTTTT.

The V and J genes are TRBV7-3 and TRBJ1-1; TRBD1 is a possible D gene (6 bases). The CDR3 has 13 amino acids. V lost 5 bases, J lost 1 base, and 8 bases lay in between. Per germline, CDR1 SGHTA and CDR2 FQGTGA. CDR3 DNA: TGTGCCAGCAGCACACAGGGGAACACTGAAGCTTTCTTT. It yields the protein CASSTQGNTEAFF.

The chain has TRBV25-1 and TRBJ1-5; TRBD1 matches 10 bases. The germline V gene encodes CDR1 MGHDK and CDR2 SYGVNS. The V gene end was trimmed by 5 bases and the J gene end by 2 bases; junction bases not matched to a gene: 3. This CDR3 is built from 15 residues. The CDR3 is CASSPTGGGNQPQHF. In DNA, the CDR3 is TGTGCCAGCAGTCCGACAGGGGGCGGCAATCAGCCCCAGCATTTT.

CDR3: CASSWGTSGAYEQYF. The CDR3 DNA reads TGTGCCAGCAGTTGGGGGACTAGCGGGGCCTACGAGCAGTACTTC. The chain couples TRBV6-5 to TRBJ2-7; TRBD2 agrees at 13 bases. Germline V gene lookup returns CDR1 MNHEY and CDR2 SVGAGI. This CDR3 region has 15 residues. Trimming removed 4 bases from V and 2 bases from J; junction bases left unmatched: 2.

The rearrangement uses TRBV6-1 and TRBJ2-3; no firm D call. The CDR3 is made up of 12 amino acids. CDR1 and CDR2 (germline): MNHNS, SASEGT. V was shortened by 6 bases and J by 2 bases, with 6 bases between the two germline ends. The CDR3 sequence: CASSPNTDTQYF. The DNA for the CDR3 is TGTGCCAGCAGCCCCAACACAGATACGCAGTATTTT.

V is TRBV7-2 and J is TRBJ2-5; possibly TRBD2 for D (6 bases). CDR3 length: 17 residues. CDR1 is SGHTA, CDR2 FQGNSA, per germline. V lost 0 bases and J lost 0, with 14 bases in between. The CDR3 loop is CASSLAGSGAYQETQYF. DNA for the CDR3: TGTGCCAGCAGCTTAGCCGGTAGCGGTGCGTACCAAGAGACCCAGTACTTC.

The chain has TRBV9 and TRBJ2-5; D might be TRBD2 (6 bases). Germline loops: CDR1 SGDLS, CDR2 YYNGEE. The V end was cut by 0 bases, the J end by 5 bases, with 14 bases between. This CDR3 is built from 15 residues. DNA of the CDR3: TGTGCCAGCAGCGTAGACCAGCGGGCGGGGGAGACCCAGTACTTC. It yields the protein CASSVDQRAGETQYF. Complete variable domain (other parts from reference TRBV9 and TRBJ2-5): DSGVTQTPKHLITATGQRVTLRCSPRSGDLSVYWYQQSLDQGLQFLIQYYNGEERAKGNILERFSAQQFPDLHSELNLSSLELGDSALYFCASSVDQRAGETQYFGPGTRLLVL.

This clone was seen a few times. This chain joins TRBV10-2 and TRBJ1-2; 8 positions match TRBD1. V dropped 3 bases and J dropped 4; count of bases not matched to a gene: 10. This CDR3 has 16 residues. From germline, CDR1 is WSHSY and CDR2 SAAADI. CDR3 nucleotides: TGCGCCAGCAGTGAAAGATGGCAGGGGGCTCCCTATGGCTACACCTTC. As protein: CASSERWQGAPYGYTF.

This clone was seen only a few times. The chain carries TRBV30 and TRBJ1-5, with 7 bases lining up with TRBD1. This CDR3 spans 18 amino acids. V shed 1 base and J 3 bases; nucleotides not matched to a gene: 15. The germline V gene has CDR1 GTSNPN and CDR2 SVGIG (reference sequence). CDR3 sequence (DNA): TGTGCCTGGAGTGCCACAGGAAGAGGGGGCACCCCCAATCAGCCCCAGCATTTT. It codes for CAWSATGRGGTPNQPQHF.

The rearrangement joins TRBV9 to TRBJ2-1, with unresolved D. There are 14 residues in the CDR3. V lost 0 bases and J lost 3, with 7 bases in between. CDR1 SGDLS and CDR2 YYNGEE come from the germline V gene. CDR3 sequence reads: CASSVGTGYNEQFF. CDR3 coding DNA: TGTGCCAGCAGCGTAGGCACTGGCTACAATGAGCAGTTCTTC. The complete variable domain, with remaining parts taken from reference TRBV9 and TRBJ2-1, reads DSGVTQTPKHLITATGQRVTLRCSPRSGDLSVYWYQQSLDQGLQFLIQYYNGEERAKGNILERFSAQQFPDLHSELNLSSLELGDSALYFCASSVGTGYNEQFFGPGTRLTVL.

The genes are TRBV18 and TRBJ1-2; D is unresolved. CDR1 and CDR2 from the germline V gene are KGHSH and LQKENI. The CDR3 spans 13 residues. Trimming cost V 2 bases and J 5 bases, with 9 bases left between them. The CDR3 here is CASSPSSGYGYTF. The CDR3 DNA follows: TGTGCCAGCTCACCATCGAGTGGTTATGGCTACACCTTC.

This clone was counted only a few times. The chain employs TRBV12-5 and TRBJ2-1; TRBD1 agrees at 7 bases. The trim removed 1 base at V and 5 bases at J, leaving 2 bases unmatched. Germline CDR1 and CDR2: LGHNT and FRNRAP. The CDR3 covers 14 residues. CDR3: CASGLGQGDNEQFF. In DNA, the CDR3 is TGTGCTAGTGGTTTGGGACAGGGTGACAATGAGCAGTTCTTC.

This clone has only one observation. J is TRBJ2-7 and V is TRBV5-1; D call uncertain. CDR1 SGHRS and CDR2 YFSETQ come from the germline V gene. This CDR3 has 13 amino acids. V shed 3 bases and J shed 4 bases, with 11 bases lying between them. The CDR3 coding sequence is TGCGCCAGCAGCTCCTCTCAACTATACGAGCAGTACTTC. Its protein is CASSSSQLYEQYF. The variable domain in full, completed from reference TRBV5-1 and TRBJ2-7, reads KAGVTQTPRYLIKTRGQQVTLSCSPISGHRSVSWYQQTPGQGLQFLFEYFSETQRNKGNFPGRFSGRQFSNSRSEMNVSTLELGDSALYLCASSSSQLYEQYFGPGTRLTVT.

This clone was observed a handful of times. J is TRBJ2-4 and V is TRBV2, with TRBD1 identical over 8 bases. Germline CDR1 SNHLY, CDR2 FYNNEI. This CDR3 is 17 amino acids long. The V segment lost 1 base and the J segment 0 bases; nucleotides outside the gene matches: 5. CDR3 sequence: CASSEGAGTGAKNIQYF. The CDR3 DNA reads TGTGCCAGCAGTGAAGGGGCCGGGACAGGAGCCAAAAACATTCAGTACTTC.

In its sample, this clone was seen a few times. This sequence joins TRBV30 and TRBJ1-1; D uncertain. V was cut by 4 bases and J by 6 bases, with 6 bases left in between. This CDR3 is built from 10 residues. Per the germline V gene, CDR1 is GTSNPN and CDR2 is SVGIG (reference sequence). The CDR3 spells CAWMSAEAFF. The DNA of the CDR3 is TGTGCCTGGATGTCAGCTGAAGCTTTCTTT.

This clone was detected a few times. One junction end does not reproduce the germline sequence, and a read error may be involved. The CDR3 DNA is TGTGCCAGCAGTTTGAACAGGCTTAACTATGGCTACACCTTC. This sequence encodes CASSLNRLNYGYTF. J is TRBJ1-2 and V is TRBV10-3; TRBD1 is a possible D gene (5 bases). Germline CDR1 is ENHRY and CDR2 is SYGVKD. The CDR3 contains 14 residues.

The chain couples TRBV27 to TRBJ1-5; TRBD1 aligns across 12 bases. The CDR3 loop spans 14 amino acids. Germline assignment: CDR1 MNHEY and CDR2 SMNVEV (reference sequence). Germline trimming cut 9 bases from V and 6 bases from J; bases unmatched to any gene: 6. CDR3 protein: CARPRDRGPQPQHF. Here the CDR3 DNA reads TGTGCCAGGCCCCGGGACAGGGGGCCTCAGCCCCAGCATTTT.

The gene calls are TRBV7-8 and TRBJ1-1; 8 nucleotides agree with TRBD1. From germline, CDR1 is SGHVS and CDR2 FQNEAQ. V shed 4 bases, J shed 1 base, and the junction held 11 bases outside the gene matches. CDR3 size: 17 residues. This CDR3 reads CASSSDRVRRKNTEAFF. The CDR3 DNA reads as TGTGCCAGCAGCTCGGACAGGGTCCGCCGGAAGAACACTGAAGCTTTCTTT. The full variable domain, in which reference TRBV7-8 and TRBJ1-1 provide the parts outside the CDR3, is GAGVSQSPRYKVAKRGQDVALRCDPISGHVSLFWYQQALGQGPEFLTYFQNEAQLDKSGLPSDRFFAERPEGSVSTLKIQRTQQEDSAVYLCASSSDRVRRKNTEAFFGQGTRLTVV.

This clone occurred a few times. The genes are TRBV10-3 and TRBJ1-4; D possibly corresponds to TRBD1 (6 bases). The CDR3 contains 14 residues. V lost 5 bases and J 3 bases, leaving 10 bases between the germline ends. Germline V lookup: CDR1 ENHRY, CDR2 SYGVKD. In DNA form, the CDR3 reads TGTGCCATCAGTCCAGGGGCCGCTAATGAAAAACTGTTTTTT. As protein: CAISPGAANEKLFF.

This clone was counted between two and nine times. The chain carries TRBV30 and TRBJ2-3, with a weak D call TRBD2 (5 bases). Deletions cut 2 bases from V and 4 bases from J, with 10 bases between. The V gene's germline CDR1 is GTSNPN and CDR2 SVGIG (reference sequence). The length of the CDR3 is 13 residues. In DNA, the CDR3 is TGTGCCTGGAGTCCAGGCGGGTCAGATACGCAGTATTTT. Translated: CAWSPGGSDTQYF.

This clone has more than one count but fewer than ten. The chain employs TRBV4-1 and TRBJ2-1; no reliable D call. The ends were cut back, 4 bases at V and 6 bases at J, with 19 bases in the middle. The CDR3 loop spans 16 amino acids. Germline V CDR1 and CDR2: MGHRA, YSYEKL. CDR3 loop: CASSPERRTNTNEQFF. As DNA, the CDR3 is TGCGCCAGCAGCCCCGAACGGAGAACTAATACCAATGAGCAGTTCTTC.

Only a few counts were recorded for this clone. The rearrangement links TRBV14 to TRBJ2-3, with 11 bases that match TRBD2. The V gene's germline CDR1 is SGHDN and CDR2 FVKESK. This CDR3 is 16 amino acids long. V was clipped by 4 bases and J by 4 bases; unmatched bases: 7. CDR3 coding DNA: TGTGCCAGCAGCCCTTATAGCGGGAGGGCCTCAGATACGCAGTATTTT. This gives the protein CASSPYSGRASDTQYF. Looking up the rest from reference TRBV14 and TRBJ2-3 gives the full variable domain: EAGVTQFPSHSVIEKGQTVTLRCDPISGHDNLYWYRRVMGKEIKFLLHFVKESKQDESGMPNNRFLAERTGGTYSTLKVQPAELEDSGVYFCASSPYSGRASDTQYFGPGTRLTVL.

This clone was observed a few times. The same CDR3 also results from other DNA sequences found in this sample. V and J are TRBV11-3 and TRBJ1-1; 7 bases line up with TRBD1. The CDR3 runs 14 residues. Germline CDR1 reads SGHNT; CDR2 reads YENEEA. With 5 bases clipped from V and 2 bases from J, the junction kept 5 bases outside the gene matches. The CDR3 DNA reads TGTGCCAGCAGCAGGGGACAGTCAAACACTGAAGCTTTCTTT. As protein: CASSRGQSNTEAFF.

The genes are TRBV19 and TRBJ2-7; D perhaps matches TRBD1 (6 bases). V shed 2 bases and J shed 3 bases, with 11 bases lying between them. CDR3 length: 14 residues. Germline V lookup: CDR1 LNHDA, CDR2 SQIVND (reference sequence). The CDR3 DNA is TGTGCCAGTAGTATAACCGGGACACTCTACGAGCAGTACTTC. Translation: CASSITGTLYEQYF.

This clone was recorded many times. This rearrangement joins TRBV7-8 to TRBJ2-2; perhaps TRBD2 as D (6 bases). V lost 3 bases and J 0 bases, leaving 11 bases between the germline ends. The germline V gene has CDR1 SGHVS and CDR2 FQNEAQ. The CDR3 consists of 16 residues. DNA of the CDR3: TGTGCCAGCAGCTTTTCGGGCGGGACGAACACCGGGGAGCTGTTTTTT. Translating it yields CASSFSGGTNTGELFF.